This passage covers 17 T cell receptor beta chains from one sample sequenced in a study of T cells in Graves' hyperthyroidism and ophthalmopathy. There were TCR beta CDR3 regions amplified from RNA transcripts. Researchers ran a first-round RT-PCR on the TCR CDR3 using the HTBI primer set. TCRdb re-derived calls from the multiplex PCR reads in MiXCR, one entry per CDR3 protein. This table holds under 350,000 distinct CDR3 sequences, roughly 18% found once. Material: blood. Receptors were obtained from a woman aged 45-59 years with Graves' hyperthyroidism.

CDR3 sequence (DNA): TGCATTCTGATCCAGAGAAACACTGAAGCTTTCTTT. It codes for CILIQRNTEAFF. V gene TRBV20-1 combines with J gene TRBJ1-1, with unresolved D. This CDR3 spans 12 amino acids. Germline CDR1 and CDR2: DFQATT and SNEGSKA (reference sequence).

Many counts were recorded for this clonotype. The chain employs TRBV3-1 and TRBJ1-1, with a tentative D call TRBD1 (5 bases). Germline values: CDR1 LGHDT, CDR2 YNNKEL (reference sequence). Trimming took off 2 bases at V and 1 base at J, with 8 bases between the two ends. This CDR3 has 14 residues. As DNA, the CDR3 is TGTGCCAGCAGCCAACAGGGACCGAACACTGAAGCTTTCTTT. Translation: CASSQQGPNTEAFF.

V gene TRBV9 combines with J gene TRBJ1-1; D not certain. The CDR3 covers 14 residues. Germline V gene lookup returns CDR1 SGDLS and CDR2 YYNGEE. V was clipped by 0 bases and J by 3 bases, with 9 bases between them. CDR3 residues: CASSVAPGDTEAFF. The CDR3 nucleotides read TGTGCCAGCAGCGTAGCGCCCGGGGACACTGAAGCTTTCTTT.

This clonotype was seen a handful of times. The chain uses TRBV6-1 and TRBJ1-2; 7 bases are a match to TRBD1. The ends lost 7 bases at V and 14 bases at J; junction bases unmatched: 22. The CDR3 contains 15 residues. CDR1 is MNHNS and CDR2 is SASEGT in the germline V gene. CDR3 protein: CASNEWGVTGADFTF. Written as DNA, the CDR3 is TGTGCCAGCAATGAGTGGGGTGTTACAGGGGCGGACTTTACCTTC.

This clonotype was found many times. This chain links TRBV20-1 with TRBJ2-3; possible D gene TRBD2, 5 bases. Germline V CDR1 and CDR2: DFQATT, SNEGSKA (reference sequence). With 5 bases removed from V and 6 bases from J, the gap between germline ends came to 12 bases. The CDR3 runs to 12 residues. CDR3 region: CSARRTSDTQYF. In DNA, the CDR3 is TGCAGTGCTCGGAGGACCTCCGATACGCAGTATTTT.

This chain uses TRBV20-1 with TRBJ1-2; 10 bases align to TRBD1. CDR1 is DFQATT, CDR2 SNEGSKA, per germline (reference sequence). After removal of 6 bases from V and 7 bases from J, the junction contained 5 bases not matched to a gene. The CDR3 totals 12 residues. The CDR3 bases are TGCAGTGCCCGAGACAGGGGGCTTGGCTACACCTTC. Amino acid sequence: CSARDRGLGYTF.

Details on this clonotype: This may come from a read error, since a much larger clone is one base off. The chain links TRBV7-8 to TRBJ1-1, with D unclear. The CDR3 has 15 amino acids. Per the germline V gene, CDR1 is SGHVS and CDR2 is FQNEAQ. CDR3 in amino acids: CASSLFRTENTEASF. The DNA for the CDR3 is TGTGCCAGCAGTTTATTTCGGACGGAGAACACTGAAGCTTCCTTT.

This clonotype was detected many times. This chain links TRBV7-3 with TRBJ2-1; 11 nucleotides line up with TRBD1. Germline CDR1 is SGHTA and CDR2 is FQGTGA. CDR3 length: 16 residues. V was pared by 0 bases and J by 7 bases, with 5 bases of the junction left unmatched. The CDR3 bases are TGTGCCAGCAGCTTAACCCTGGGACAGGGGGGGAATGAGCAGTTCTTC. Amino acids: CASSLTLGQGGNEQFF.

This clonotype showed up many times. The chain is built from TRBV5-1 and TRBJ1-5; D possibly corresponds to TRBD1 (6 bases). The CDR3 has 15 residues. Between the trimmed V and J ends, which lost 1 base and 3 bases, there was a span of 11 bases. Germline V CDR1 and CDR2: SGHRS, YFSETQ. This chain's CDR3 is CASSLWGAPNQPQHF. CDR3 bases: TGCGCCAGCAGCTTGTGGGGGGCACCCAATCAGCCCCAGCATTTT.

The rearrangement joins TRBV3-1 to TRBJ2-1; tentatively, D is TRBD2 (6 bases). This CDR3 contains 15 residues. Germline CDR1 is LGHDT and CDR2 is YNNKEL (reference sequence). Between the trimmed V and J ends, which lost 8 bases and 2 bases, there was a span of 16 bases. The CDR3 DNA follows: TGTGCCAGCCAAACGGGAGCGGGTCCCTACAATGAGCAGTTCTTC. This codes for CASQTGAGPYNEQFF.

This clonotype has a handful of counts. The chain combines TRBV13 with TRBJ1-5; TRBD1 might be the D (6 bases). Per the germline V gene, CDR1 is PRHDT and CDR2 is FYEKMQ (reference sequence). This CDR3 comprises 13 residues. V lost 3 bases, J lost 7 bases, and 10 bases lay in between. The CDR3 protein is CASSFTGKQPQHF. DNA for the CDR3: TGTGCCAGCAGCTTTACAGGGAAACAGCCCCAGCATTTT.

This clonotype is a singleton in its sample. Since no conserved phenylalanine or tryptophan closes the CDR3, a read error is the likely cause. This chain uses TRBV2 with TRBJ2-2, with 9 bases lining up with TRBD1. The CDR3 runs to 16 residues. Germline-derived CDR1 and CDR2 are SNHLY and FYNNEI. The V and J ends lost 4 bases and 4 bases, in that order; junction bases with no gene match: 7. The DNA of the CDR3 is TGTGCCAGCAGTGTGGAAGGACAGGGGTTCACCGGGGAGCTGTTTTCT. This encodes CASSVEGQGFTGELFS.

The chain joins TRBV11-2 to TRBJ2-1; 8 nucleotides agree with TRBD2. The CDR3 runs to 17 residues. Germline trimming cut 4 bases from V and 1 base from J; bases unmatched to any gene: 9. The germline gives CDR1 SGHAT, CDR2 FQNNGV. The CDR3 nucleotides read TGTGCCAGCAGCTCCCGGGGGGGTCAGGGGTCCTACAATGAGCAGTTCTTC. As protein: CASSSRGGQGSYNEQFF.

The table lists this clonotype with many counts. This chain uses TRBV12-3 or TRBV12-4 with TRBJ1-1; D is ambiguous. Trimming stripped 3 bases from V and 5 bases from J, with 7 bases between. The CDR3 contains 12 residues. DNA for the CDR3: TGTGCCAGCAGTTTCGGGCAGACTGAAGCTTTCTTT. This translates into CASSFGQTEAFF.

This clonotype was observed at least ten times. This rearrangement joins TRBV30 to TRBJ1-2, with D tentatively TRBD1 (5 bases). CDR3 size: 12 residues. V was pared by 3 bases and J by 3 bases, with 8 bases between. Germline CDR1 GTSNPN, CDR2 SVGIG (reference sequence). CDR3 nucleotides: TGTGCCTGGAGGGACATCTACTATGGCTACACCTTC. This encodes CAWRDIYYGYTF. Based on the CDR3 plus reference TRBV30 and TRBJ1-2, the full variable domain is SQTIHQWPATLVQPVGSPLSLECTVEGTSNPNLYWYRQAAGRGLQLLFYSVGIGQISSEVPQNLSASRPQDRQFILSSKKLLLSDSGFYLCAWRDIYYGYTFGSGTRLTVV.

A few counts support this clonotype. The gene calls are TRBV7-9 and TRBJ2-2; 9 bases match TRBD1. The germline V gene has CDR1 SEHNR and CDR2 FQNEAQ (reference sequence). The CDR3 covers 15 residues. The junction had 7 bases not matched to a gene; V was cut back by 4 bases and J by 7 bases. CDR3 region: CASSSTGQGVGELFF. CDR3 DNA sequence: TGTGCCAGCAGCTCAACGGGACAGGGTGTCGGGGAGCTGTTTTTT.

The sample holds many counts of this clonotype. The chain has TRBV19 and TRBJ1-1, with D unresolved. Germline V gives CDR1 LNHDA, CDR2 SQIVND (reference sequence). V was cut by 6 bases and J by 2 bases, with 19 bases left in between. The CDR3 contains 16 residues. Here the CDR3 DNA reads TGTGCCAGTAGACCTACTGGGCCTGGACTCAACACTGAAGCTTTCTTT. It yields the protein CASRPTGPGLNTEAFF.